This T cell receptor beta chain was retrieved from a study of blood T cell repertoires in COVID-19. Overall study context: The origin of the acute and convalescent COVID-19 samples was the United States, Italy and Spain.

V was shortened by 1 base and J by 6 bases, with 9 bases between the two germline ends. This CDR3 comprises 13 residues. The germline CDR1 and CDR2 sequences are SGHNT and YENEEA. The data were produced by immunoSEQ multiplex PCR, yet TCRdb's version contains in-frame clones alone and is incomplete. The sample holds about 99,000 clones, about four fifths seen once. The chain combines TRBV11-3 with TRBJ1-1; TRBD1 is a possible D gene (6 bases). Sequencing was done on a sample of peripheral blood. The origin of this receptor is an elderly woman with active or convalescent COVID-19. The CDR3 spells CASSLGGTSEAFF. The CDR3 DNA sequence: TGTGCCAGCAGCTTAGGGGGGACATCTGAAGCTTTCTTT.